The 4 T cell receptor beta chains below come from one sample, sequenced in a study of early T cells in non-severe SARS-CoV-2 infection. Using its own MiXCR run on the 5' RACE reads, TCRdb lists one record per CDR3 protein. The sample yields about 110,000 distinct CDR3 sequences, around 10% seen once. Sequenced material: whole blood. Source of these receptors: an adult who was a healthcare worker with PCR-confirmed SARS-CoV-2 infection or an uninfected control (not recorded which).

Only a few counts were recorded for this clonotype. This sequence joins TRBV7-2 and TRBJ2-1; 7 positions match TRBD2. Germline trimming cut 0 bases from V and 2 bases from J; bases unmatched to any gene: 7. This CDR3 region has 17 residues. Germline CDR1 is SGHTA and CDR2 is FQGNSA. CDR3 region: CASSLALASGTYNEQFF. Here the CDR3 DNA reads TGTGCCAGCAGCTTAGCGCTGGCTAGCGGTACCTACAATGAGCAGTTCTTC.

The CDR3 loop is CSVKIDSPYEQYF. The CDR3 coding sequence is TGCAGCGTTAAGATTGACAGTCCTTACGAGCAGTACTTC. V and J are TRBV29-1 and TRBJ2-7, with D perhaps matching TRBD1 (5 bases). Trimming took 5 bases from V and 4 from J, leaving 15 bases between them. CDR1 and CDR2 (germline): SQVTM, ANQGSEA. The CDR3 is made up of 13 amino acids.

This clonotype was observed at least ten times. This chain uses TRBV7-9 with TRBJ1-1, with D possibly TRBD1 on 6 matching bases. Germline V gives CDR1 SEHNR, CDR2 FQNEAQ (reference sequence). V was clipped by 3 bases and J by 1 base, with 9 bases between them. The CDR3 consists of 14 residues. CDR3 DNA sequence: TGTGCCAGCAGCTTGAAACAGGGGAACACTGAAGCTTTCTTT. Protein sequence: CASSLKQGNTEAFF.

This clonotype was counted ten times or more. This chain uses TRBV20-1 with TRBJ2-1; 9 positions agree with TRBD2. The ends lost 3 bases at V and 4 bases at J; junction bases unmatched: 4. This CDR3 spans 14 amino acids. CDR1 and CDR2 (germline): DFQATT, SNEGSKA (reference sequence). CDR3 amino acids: CSARLAGPYNEQFF. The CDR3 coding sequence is TGCAGTGCTAGGCTAGCGGGACCTTACAATGAGCAGTTCTTC.